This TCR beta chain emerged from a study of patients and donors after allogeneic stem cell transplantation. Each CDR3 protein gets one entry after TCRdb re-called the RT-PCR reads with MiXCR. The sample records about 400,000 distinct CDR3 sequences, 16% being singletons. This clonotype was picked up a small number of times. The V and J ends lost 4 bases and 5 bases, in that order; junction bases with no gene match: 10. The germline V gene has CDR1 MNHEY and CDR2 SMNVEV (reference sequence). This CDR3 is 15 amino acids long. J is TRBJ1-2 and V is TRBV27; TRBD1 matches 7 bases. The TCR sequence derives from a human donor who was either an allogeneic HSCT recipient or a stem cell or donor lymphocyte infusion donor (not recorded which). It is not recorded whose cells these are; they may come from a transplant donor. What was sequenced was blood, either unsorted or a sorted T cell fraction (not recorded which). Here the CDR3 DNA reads TGTGCCAGCAGTTCGGACAGGATTGCGAAATATGGCTACACCTTC. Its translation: CASSSDRIAKYGYTF.